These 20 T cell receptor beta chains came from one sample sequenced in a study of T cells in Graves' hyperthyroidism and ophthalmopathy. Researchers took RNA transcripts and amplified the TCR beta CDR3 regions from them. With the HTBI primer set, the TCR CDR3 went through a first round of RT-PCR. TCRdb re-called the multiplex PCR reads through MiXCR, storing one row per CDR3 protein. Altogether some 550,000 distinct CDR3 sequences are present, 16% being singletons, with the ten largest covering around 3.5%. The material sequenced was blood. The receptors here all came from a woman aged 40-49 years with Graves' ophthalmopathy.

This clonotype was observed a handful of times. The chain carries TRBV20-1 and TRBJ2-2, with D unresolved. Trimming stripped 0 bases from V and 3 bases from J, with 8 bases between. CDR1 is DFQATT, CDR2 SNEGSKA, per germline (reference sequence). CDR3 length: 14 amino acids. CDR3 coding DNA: TGCAGTGCTAGAGAAGGGCGGTACACCGGGGAGCTGTTTTTT. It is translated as CSAREGRYTGELFF.

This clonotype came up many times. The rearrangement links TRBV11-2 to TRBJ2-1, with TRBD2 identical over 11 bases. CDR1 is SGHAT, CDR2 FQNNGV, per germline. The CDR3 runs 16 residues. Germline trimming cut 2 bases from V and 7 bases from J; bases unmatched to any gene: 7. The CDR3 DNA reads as TGTGCCAGCAGCTTATTAGCGGGAGGGCCTATAAATGAGCAGTTCTTC. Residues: CASSLLAGGPINEQFF.

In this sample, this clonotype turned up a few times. The CDR3 bases are TGTGCCAGCAGCCATGGACAGGGAAAGGGAGAAAAACTGTTTTTT. Protein: CASSHGQGKGEKLFF. This rearrangement joins TRBV3-1 to TRBJ1-4; 8 positions match TRBD1. V was pared by 3 bases and J by 8 bases, with 8 bases of the junction left unmatched. CDR1 and CDR2 from the germline V gene are LGHDT and YNNKEL (reference sequence). The CDR3 contains 15 residues.

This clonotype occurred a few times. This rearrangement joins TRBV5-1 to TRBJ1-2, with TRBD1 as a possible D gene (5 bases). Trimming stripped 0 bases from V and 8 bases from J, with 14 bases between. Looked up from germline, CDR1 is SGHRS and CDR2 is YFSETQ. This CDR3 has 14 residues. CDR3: CASSLAERGGGYTF. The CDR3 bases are TGCGCCAGCAGCTTGGCGGAACGGGGCGGAGGCTACACCTTC.

DNA of the CDR3: TGTGCCAGCTCACCCCTACAGGGTTACTCTGGAAACACCATATATTTT. Translating gives CASSPLQGYSGNTIYF. J is TRBJ1-3 and V is TRBV18, with a possible D match to TRBD1 (6 bases). CDR1 and CDR2 (germline): KGHSH, LQKENI. Between the trimmed V and J ends, which lost 3 bases and 0 bases, there was a span of 12 bases. This CDR3 is 16 amino acids long.

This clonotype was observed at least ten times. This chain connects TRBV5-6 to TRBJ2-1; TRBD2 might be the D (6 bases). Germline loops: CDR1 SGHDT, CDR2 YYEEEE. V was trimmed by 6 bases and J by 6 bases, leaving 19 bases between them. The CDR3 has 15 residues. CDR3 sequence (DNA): TGTGCCAGCACAGGGATCGGCGGGAAGATCAATGAGCAGTTCTTC. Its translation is CASTGIGGKINEQFF. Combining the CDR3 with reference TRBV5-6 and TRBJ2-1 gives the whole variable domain DAGVTQSPTHLIKTRGQQVTLRCSPKSGHDTVSWYQQALGQGPQFIFQYYEEEERQRGNFPDRFSGHQFPNYSSELNVNALLLGDSALYLCASTGIGGKINEQFFGPGTRLTVL.

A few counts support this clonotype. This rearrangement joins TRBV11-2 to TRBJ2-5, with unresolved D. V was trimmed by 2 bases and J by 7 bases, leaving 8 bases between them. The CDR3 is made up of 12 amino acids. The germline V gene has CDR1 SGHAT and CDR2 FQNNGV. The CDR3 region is CASSLMGWTQYF. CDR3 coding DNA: TGTGCCAGCAGCTTAATGGGGTGGACCCAGTACTTC.

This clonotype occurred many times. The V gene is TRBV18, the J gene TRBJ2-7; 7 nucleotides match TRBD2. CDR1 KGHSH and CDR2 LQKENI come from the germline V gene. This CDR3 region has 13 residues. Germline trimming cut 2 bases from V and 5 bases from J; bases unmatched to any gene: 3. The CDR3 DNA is TGTGCCAGCTCACCAGGGACTAACCACGAGCAGTACTTC. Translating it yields CASSPGTNHEQYF. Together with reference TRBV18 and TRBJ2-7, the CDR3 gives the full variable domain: NAGVMQNPRHLVRRRGQEARLRCSPMKGHSHVYWYRQLPEEGLKFMVYLQKENIIDESGMPKERFSAEFPKEGPSILRIQQVVRGDSAAYFCASSPGTNHEQYFGPGTRLTVT.

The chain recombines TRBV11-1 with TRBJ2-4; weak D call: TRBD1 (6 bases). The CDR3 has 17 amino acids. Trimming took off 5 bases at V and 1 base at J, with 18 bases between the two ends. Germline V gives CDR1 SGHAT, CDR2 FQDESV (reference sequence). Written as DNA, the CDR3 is TGTGCCAGCAGCCCCCGGGACATGGGGCGGGCCAAAAACATTCAGTACTTC. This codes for CASSPRDMGRAKNIQYF.

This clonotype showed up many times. This chain's CDR3 is CASSPSRQETQYF. DNA of the CDR3: TGTGCCAGCTCACCTTCACGACAAGAGACCCAGTACTTC. J is TRBJ2-5 and V is TRBV18; no clear D. The V gene lost 3 bases and the J gene lost 2 bases, with 7 bases spanning the gap. CDR3 length: 13 residues. CDR1 is KGHSH and CDR2 is LQKENI in the germline V gene.

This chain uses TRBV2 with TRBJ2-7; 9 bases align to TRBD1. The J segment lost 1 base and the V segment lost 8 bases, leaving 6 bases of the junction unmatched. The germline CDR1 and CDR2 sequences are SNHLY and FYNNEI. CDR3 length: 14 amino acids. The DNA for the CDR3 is TGTGCCAGCTTCCGGGACAGGGTGTCCTACGAGCAGTACTTC. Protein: CASFRDRVSYEQYF.

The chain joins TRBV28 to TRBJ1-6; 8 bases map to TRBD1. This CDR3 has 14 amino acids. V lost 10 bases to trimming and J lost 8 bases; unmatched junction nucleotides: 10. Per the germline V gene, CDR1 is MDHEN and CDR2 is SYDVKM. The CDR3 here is CATRRKQGDSPLHF. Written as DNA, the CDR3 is TGTGCCACCCGTCGAAAACAGGGGGATTCACCCCTCCACTTT.

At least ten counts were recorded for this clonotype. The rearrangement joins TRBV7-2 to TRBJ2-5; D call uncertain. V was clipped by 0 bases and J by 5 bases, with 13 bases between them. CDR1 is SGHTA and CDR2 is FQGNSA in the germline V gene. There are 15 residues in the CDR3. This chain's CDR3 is CASSLAHSFGETQYF. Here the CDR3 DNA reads TGTGCCAGCAGCTTAGCGCATTCCTTTGGGGAGACCCAGTACTTC.

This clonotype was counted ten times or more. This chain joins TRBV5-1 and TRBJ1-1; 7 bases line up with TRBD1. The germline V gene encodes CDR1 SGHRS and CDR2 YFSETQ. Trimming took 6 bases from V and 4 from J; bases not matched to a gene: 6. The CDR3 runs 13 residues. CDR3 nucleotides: TGCGCCAGCATCCAGGGGGACAGCACTGAAGCTTTCTTT. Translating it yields CASIQGDSTEAFF.

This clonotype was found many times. The CDR3 DNA reads as TGCAGTGCTAGAGATTGGGGGTCTGGCGGAGCCATCACAGATACGCAGTATTTT. Its protein product is CSARDWGSGGAITDTQYF. The chain has TRBV20-1 and TRBJ2-3, with D perhaps given as TRBD1 or TRBD2 (5 bases each). V lost 0 bases to trimming and J lost 2 bases, with 21 bases between them. The CDR3 covers 18 residues. Germline values: CDR1 DFQATT, CDR2 SNEGSKA (reference sequence).

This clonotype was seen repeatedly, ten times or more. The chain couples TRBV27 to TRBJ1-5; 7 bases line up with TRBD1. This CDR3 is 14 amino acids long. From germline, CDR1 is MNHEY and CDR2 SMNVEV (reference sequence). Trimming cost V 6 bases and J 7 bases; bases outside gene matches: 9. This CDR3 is CASSLQGNTQPQHF. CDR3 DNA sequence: TGTGCCAGCAGCTTACAGGGGAATACACAGCCCCAGCATTTT.

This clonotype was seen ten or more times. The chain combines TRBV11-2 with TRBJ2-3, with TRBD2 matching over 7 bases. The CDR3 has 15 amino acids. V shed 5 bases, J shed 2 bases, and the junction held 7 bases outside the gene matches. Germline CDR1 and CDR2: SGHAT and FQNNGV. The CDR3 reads CASSGRGENTDTQYF. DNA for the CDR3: TGTGCCAGCAGCGGCCGGGGGGAGAACACAGATACGCAGTATTTT.

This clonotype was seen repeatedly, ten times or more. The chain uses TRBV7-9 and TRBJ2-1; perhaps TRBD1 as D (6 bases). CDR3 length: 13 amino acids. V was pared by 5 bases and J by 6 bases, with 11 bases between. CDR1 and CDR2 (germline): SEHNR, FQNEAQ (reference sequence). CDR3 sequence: CASSKTGRNEQFF. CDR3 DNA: TGTGCCAGCAGCAAAACAGGGCGCAATGAGCAGTTCTTC.

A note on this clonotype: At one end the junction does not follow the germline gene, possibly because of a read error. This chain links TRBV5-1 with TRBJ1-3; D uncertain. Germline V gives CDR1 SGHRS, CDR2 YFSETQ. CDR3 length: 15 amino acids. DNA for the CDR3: TGCGCCAGCAGCATCGACACGAACTCTGGAAACACCATACATTTT. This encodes CASSIDTNSGNTIHF.

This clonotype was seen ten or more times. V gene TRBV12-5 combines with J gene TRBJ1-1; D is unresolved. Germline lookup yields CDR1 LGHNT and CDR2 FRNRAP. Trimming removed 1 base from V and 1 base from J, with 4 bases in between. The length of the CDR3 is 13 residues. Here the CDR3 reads CASGLEPNTEAFF. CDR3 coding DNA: TGTGCTAGTGGTTTGGAGCCGAACACTGAAGCTTTCTTT.